These 21 T cell receptor beta chains were all obtained from the same sample, sequenced in a study of cytotoxic CD8 clonotypes in ibrutinib-treated CLL. Only in-frame clones appear in the TCRdb table, and some are missing; sequencing was by immunoSEQ multiplex PCR. The table includes approximately 300,000 clones, 70% to 80% detected once. The sequences come from PBMCs, collected before ibrutinib treatment. These receptors were obtained from a human donor with chronic lymphocytic leukemia.

The chain links TRBV5-1 to TRBJ2-1; 10 bases line up with TRBD2. V was clipped by 2 bases and J by 6 bases; unmatched bases: 5. The CDR3 loop spans 15 amino acids. CDR1 and CDR2 from the germline V gene are SGHRS and YFSETQ. For the CDR3, the DNA is TGCGCCAGCAGCTTTCTAGCGGGAGTAGGCAATGAGCAGTTCTTC. Its translation is CASSFLAGVGNEQFF.

The J gene is TRBJ2-7, the V gene TRBV4-1, with 9 bases lining up with TRBD1. From germline, CDR1 is MGHRA and CDR2 YSYEKL. The CDR3 sequence is 19 residues long. The V and J ends lost 4 bases and 3 bases, in that order; junction bases with no gene match: 19. CDR3 in DNA: TGCGCCAGCAGCCCCGGAATTAGCGCCCGGACAGGGGACCGCTACGAGCAGTACTTC. Residues: CASSPGISARTGDRYEQYF.

The gene calls are TRBV28 and TRBJ2-1, with D maybe TRBD2 (6 bases). Trimming removed 7 bases at V and 4 bases at J, with 14 bases between. This CDR3 spans 14 amino acids. The germline V gene has CDR1 MDHEN and CDR2 SYDVKM. CDR3 bases: TGTGCCAGCACCGAGGGCGGGATTTACAATGAGCAGTTCTTC. Its protein is CASTEGGIYNEQFF.

This clone was counted a few times. This sequence joins TRBV23-1 and TRBJ1-1; D uncertain. TRBV23-1 is reported as an ORF; its role is uncertain. The CDR3 consists of 10 residues. V was trimmed by 4 bases and J by 8 bases, leaving 5 bases between them. CDR3 coding DNA: TGCGCCAGCAGTCTCCACGAAGCTTTCTTT. Translating it yields CASSLHEAFF.

The rearrangement uses TRBV7-8 and TRBJ2-1; 8 nucleotides match TRBD2. Germline V gene data show CDR1 as SGHVS and CDR2 as FQNEAQ. The CDR3 runs 17 residues. V was clipped by 0 bases and J by 2 bases; unmatched bases: 6. CDR3 residues: CASSLALRLATYNEQFF. The DNA of the CDR3 is TGTGCCAGCAGCTTAGCCCTGAGACTAGCGACCTACAATGAGCAGTTCTTC.

The chain uses TRBV9 and TRBJ2-1; D unresolved. This CDR3 has 14 amino acids. Germline V gene lookup returns CDR1 SGDLS and CDR2 YYNGEE. V was shortened by 0 bases and J by 12 bases, with 16 bases between the two germline ends. The CDR3 region is CASSVEASVALQFF. In DNA, the CDR3 is TGTGCCAGCAGCGTAGAAGCCAGCGTTGCCCTGCAGTTCTTC.

This chain connects TRBV9 to TRBJ2-2; perhaps TRBD1 as D (5 bases). Germline loops: CDR1 SGDLS, CDR2 YYNGEE. Trimming left V 3 bases short and J 6 bases short, with 12 bases between. The CDR3 runs to 14 residues. This CDR3 reads CASSGTQGSGELFF. The CDR3 DNA sequence: TGTGCCAGCAGCGGAACGCAGGGCTCCGGGGAGCTGTTTTTT. The whole variable domain, remainder taken from reference TRBV9 and TRBJ2-2, is DSGVTQTPKHLITATGQRVTLRCSPRSGDLSVYWYQQSLDQGLQFLIQYYNGEERAKGNILERFSAQQFPDLHSELNLSSLELGDSALYFCASSGTQGSGELFFGEGSRLTVL.

This clone occurred once. The genes are TRBV30 and TRBJ2-3; D ambiguous. The CDR3 is made up of 13 amino acids. Trimming stripped 0 bases from V and 4 bases from J, with 8 bases between. Germline V gene sequence: CDR1 GTSNPN, CDR2 SVGIG (reference sequence). Here the CDR3 DNA reads TGTGCCTGGAGTGTACTATTGGCAGATACGCAGTATTTT. This sequence encodes CAWSVLLADTQYF. The whole variable domain, filled in from reference TRBV30 and TRBJ2-3, reads SQTIHQWPATLVQPVGSPLSLECTVEGTSNPNLYWYRQAAGRGLQLLFYSVGIGQISSEVPQNLSASRPQDRQFILSSKKLLLSDSGFYLCAWSVLLADTQYFGPGTRLTVL.

The CDR3 region has the DNA TGTGCCAGCAGCCCAGAGGTTGGAAAGACCCAGTACTTC. It is translated as CASSPEVGKTQYF. The chain links TRBV7-9 to TRBJ2-5, with D unclear. CDR1 is SEHNR and CDR2 is FQNEAQ in the germline V gene (reference sequence). This CDR3 spans 13 amino acids. Trimming left V 5 bases short and J 6 bases short, with 13 bases between.

The chain uses TRBV21-1 and TRBJ1-2; the DNA was not compared with TRBD1, the D call given in the table. TRBV21-1 is noted as a pseudogene. The CDR3 is 22 amino acids. The CDR3 nucleotides read TGTGCCAGCAGCAGAGGAACCGCCGGGACAGGGTATCTAGTTCTCGCTAACTATGGCTACACCTTC. It specifies CASSRGTAGTGYLVLANYGYTF.

This clone has a single count. V and J are TRBV27 and TRBJ2-7; tentatively, D is TRBD1 (5 bases). CDR3 length: 13 residues. The V and J ends lost 0 bases and 5 bases respectively, with 8 bases between them. The germline V gene encodes CDR1 MNHEY and CDR2 SMNVEV (reference sequence). Here the CDR3 DNA reads TGTGCCAGCAGTTTATCAGACAGTGACGAGCAGTACTTC. Translated, it gives CASSLSDSDEQYF.

The chain has TRBV7-2 and TRBJ2-1; D unresolved. The CDR3 length is 17 residues. Germline loops: CDR1 SGHTA, CDR2 FQGNSA. The ends were cut back, 0 bases at V and 0 bases at J, with 12 bases in the middle. The CDR3 DNA sequence: TGTGCCAGCAGCTTAGCAGGACCTTGGAGCTCCTACAATGAGCAGTTCTTC. Translating gives CASSLAGPWSSYNEQFF.

The chain links TRBV2 to TRBJ2-2, with a weak D call TRBD1 (5 bases). Germline lookup yields CDR1 SNHLY and CDR2 FYNNEI. The length of the CDR3 is 14 residues. V shed 6 bases and J shed 1 base, with 9 bases lying between them. The CDR3 reads CASSRAMNTGELFF. CDR3 in DNA: TGTGCCAGCAGCAGGGCCATGAACACCGGGGAGCTGTTTTTT.

In DNA, the CDR3 is TGTGCCAGCAGCTTGGTAAGCGGGAGTTTCGGCGAGCAGTACTTC. Translating gives CASSLVSGSFGEQYF. This chain joins TRBV5-4 and TRBJ2-7; 8 nucleotides match TRBD2. Germline CDR1 SGHNT, CDR2 YYREEE (reference sequence). The V gene end was trimmed by 0 bases and the J gene end by 6 bases; junction bases not matched to a gene: 8. The CDR3 contains 15 residues.

Details on this clone: The junction does not match germline at one end; this may be a read error. V gene TRBV9 combines with J gene TRBJ2-5, with 7 bases matching TRBD1. This CDR3 has 14 amino acids. From germline, CDR1 is SGDLS and CDR2 YYNGEE. The CDR3 region has the DNA TGTGCCAGCAGCGTAGAGGGACAGCAAGAAACCCAGTACTTC. It is translated as CASSVEGQQETQYF.

The rearrangement uses TRBV9 and TRBJ2-5, with 10 bases lining up with TRBD2. The germline V gene encodes CDR1 SGDLS and CDR2 YYNGEE. J lost 10 bases, V lost 2 bases, and 5 bases had no gene match. This CDR3 is 13 amino acids long. CDR3 DNA sequence: TGTGCCAGCAGCGTTGATACTAGCGGGAACCAGTACTTC. Its protein is CASSVDTSGNQYF. The full variable domain, with the rest looked up from reference TRBV9 and TRBJ2-5, is DSGVTQTPKHLITATGQRVTLRCSPRSGDLSVYWYQQSLDQGLQFLIQYYNGEERAKGNILERFSAQQFPDLHSELNLSSLELGDSALYFCASSVDTSGNQYFGPGTRLLVL.

The chain couples TRBV6-5 to TRBJ1-2; TRBD1 might be the D (5 bases). V lost 8 bases to trimming and J lost 0 bases, with 7 bases between them. The CDR3 spans 12 residues. Germline CDR1 and CDR2: MNHEY and SVGAGI. DNA of the CDR3: TGTGCCAGCCTGGGACCTAACTATGGCTACACCTTC. Translating gives CASLGPNYGYTF.

The genes are TRBV25-1 and TRBJ2-3, with D perhaps given as TRBD1 or TRBD2 (6 bases each). V was cut by 7 bases and J by 3 bases, with 14 bases left in between. Germline V gene lookup returns CDR1 MGHDK and CDR2 SYGVNS. CDR3 length equals 14 residues. CDR3 in amino acids: CASTKGGGTDTQYF. CDR3 coding DNA: TGTGCCAGCACAAAAGGAGGGGGGACAGATACGCAGTATTTT.

This clone was seen a single time. The V gene is TRBV19, the J gene TRBJ1-1, with D unresolved. The CDR3 is 14 residues long. The V gene lost 4 bases and the J gene lost 1 base, with 10 bases spanning the gap. CDR1 is LNHDA, CDR2 SQIVND, per germline (reference sequence). The DNA of the CDR3 is TGTGCCAGTAGTACGGGGAATGCGAACACTGAAGCTTTCTTT. It codes for CASSTGNANTEAFF.

The genes are TRBV19 and TRBJ2-7; 10 bases are shared with TRBD1. The CDR3 loop spans 15 amino acids. The ends lost 5 bases at V and 3 bases at J; junction bases unmatched: 7. Germline CDR1 reads LNHDA; CDR2 reads SQIVND (reference sequence). As DNA, the CDR3 is TGTGCCAGTAGTGTCCCGGGACAGGGGAACTACGAGCAGTACTTC. Its protein is CASSVPGQGNYEQYF.

The rearrangement uses TRBV5-6 and TRBJ1-2; no definite D call. V was trimmed by 2 bases and J by 8 bases, leaving 13 bases between them. CDR1 and CDR2 from the germline V gene are SGHDT and YYEEEE. The CDR3 consists of 13 residues. CDR3 coding DNA: TGTGCCAGCAGCTTCCCGCCCATGTGGGGCTACACCTTC. Translation gives CASSFPPMWGYTF. Full variable domain (rest looked up from reference TRBV5-6 and TRBJ1-2): DAGVTQSPTHLIKTRGQQVTLRCSPKSGHDTVSWYQQALGQGPQFIFQYYEEEERQRGNFPDRFSGHQFPNYSSELNVNALLLGDSALYLCASSFPPMWGYTFGSGTRLTVV.